Listed here is a single T cell receptor beta chain. As yet, its antigen is unknown. The PCR made use of 60 Vbeta and 13 Jbeta primers. Clones were sequenced by immunoSEQ multiplex PCR, and TCRdb holds only the in-frame ones, with some missing. The sample records approximately 150,000 clones, around four fifths being singletons. The length of the CDR3 is 12 residues. V was clipped by 3 bases and J by 4 bases, with 6 bases between them. From germline, CDR1 is LGHNA and CDR2 YSLEER. The sample comes from a study of cytomegalovirus exposure and HLA in healthy donors. Study-wide points: The classifier, whose performance was assessed in both the original and validation cohorts, reportedly diagnosed cytomegalovirus status with high specificity and sensitivity.

The sample consisted of PBMCs. This receptor was taken from a woman aged 45-59 years in good health and CMV-seronegative. The V gene is TRBV4-3, the J gene TRBJ1-2; no clear D. The CDR3 DNA is TGCGCCAGCAGCCAGACGGGCTATGGCTACACCTTC. Amino acids: CASSQTGYGYTF.